A selection of T cell receptor beta chains follows, all from one sample in a study of shared clonotypes between healthy human individuals. This table comes from immunoSEQ multiplex PCR, and its TCRdb copy is limited to in-frame clones, with some not included. The sample has more than 2 million clones, around 95% seen once. Material: naive CD4+ T cells sorted from blood. These receptors all come from a man younger than 35 in good health. Both conserved end residues are part of each CDR3. Each record gives: J gene, clone size, D gene, V gene, CDR3 DNA, CDR3 protein. A D gene is named only where the DNA matches it firmly. Only some rows state a clone size, as once, few, many or a class for expanded clones.

TRBJ1-2,few,-,TRBV7-8,TGTGCCAGCAGCCAGAGGGGGGGCAATGGCTACACCTTC,CASSQRGGNGYTF
TRBJ2-3,-,TRBD2,TRBV2,TGTGCCAGCAGTCTACTCCGGGGGGGCTCTGGCACAGATACGCAGTATTTT,CASSLLRGGSGTDTQYF
TRBJ2-7,-,-,TRBV2,TGTGCCAGCAGTGAACAGTCGGGCCCCTACGAGCAGTACTTC,CASSEQSGPYEQYF
TRBJ2-5,-,-,TRBV7-7,TGTGCTAGCAGCTTAGATAGGGGGGGCAAAGAGACCCAGTACTTC,CASSLDRGGKETQYF
TRBJ2-3,-,TRBD1,TRBV7-9,TGTGCCAGCAGCTTTCGACAGGGGATTTATAGAGATACGCAGTATTTT,CASSFRQGIYRDTQYF
TRBJ2-1,-,TRBD2,TRBV6-4,TGTGCCAGCAGTGATGGGACTAGCAGAGGCAATGAGCAGTTCTTC,CASSDGTSRGNEQFF
TRBJ2-2,-,-,TRBV6-1,TGTGCCAGCAGTGAGTGGGGCGGGAACACCGGGGAGCTGTTTTTT,CASSEWGGNTGELFF
TRBJ2-7,-,-,TRBV6-4,TGTGCCAGCAGTGACTCGAGTCGAGGACAAGAATACGAGCAGTACTTC,CASSDSSRGQEYEQYF
TRBJ2-1,-,-,TRBV7-9,TGTGCCACCCCGGGACTCTCATCCTACAATGAGCAGTTCTTC,CATPGLSSYNEQFF
TRBJ2-1,-,TRBD1,TRBV5-1,TGCGCCAGCAGCTTGATGGGACAGGGCTACAATGAGCAGTTCTTC,CASSLMGQGYNEQFF
TRBJ2-3,-,-,TRBV5-1,TGCGCCAGCAGCTGGCGGGACACAGATACGCAGTATTTT,CASSWRDTDTQYF
TRBJ1-4,-,TRBD1,TRBV9,TGTGCCAGCAGCGTCCAGGGGGCCGGTAATGAAAAACTGTTTTTT,CASSVQGAGNEKLFF
TRBJ2-2,once,-,TRBV28,TGTGCCAGCAGTTTTCTACAGGGTACCGGGGAGCTGTTTTTT,CASSFLQGTGELFF
TRBJ2-1,-,-,TRBV7-9,TGTGCCAGCAGCTTAGATAGCCTTGTCGGGGAGGTATACAATGAGCAGTTCTTC,CASSLDSLVGEVYNEQFF
TRBJ1-1,once,TRBD1,TRBV29-1,TGCAGCGTAGGGGGACAGATGAACACTGAAGCTTTCTTT,CSVGGQMNTEAFF
TRBJ1-2,-,-,TRBV7-2,TGTGCCAGCAGCCCTCAACCCTTCGTGGGGACTCCTAACTATGGCTACACCTTC,CASSPQPFVGTPNYGYTF
TRBJ2-5,-,-,TRBV4-1,TGCGCCAGCAGCCAAGTATTAGCGGTGGAGACCCAGTACTTC,CASSQVLAVETQYF
TRBJ2-5,-,-,TRBV19,TGTGCCAGTAGGCCGGCGGGCCGGGAGACCCAGTACTTC,CASRPAGRETQYF
TRBJ2-1,few,-,TRBV7-2,TGTGCCAGCAGCTTACTCTACAATGAGCAGTTCTTC,CASSLLYNEQFF
TRBJ2-2,once,-,TRBV2,TGTGCCAGCAGTGAGGGATTCGGGAACACCGGGGAGCTGTTTTTT,CASSEGFGNTGELFF
TRBJ1-1,-,-,TRBV18,TGTGCCAGCTCACCCGTCTTCGGGAACGCTGAAGCTTTCTTT,CASSPVFGNAEAFF
TRBJ1-2,-,-,TRBV9,TGTGCCAGCAGCGTAGAACAGGGCCATGGCTACACCTTC,CASSVEQGHGYTF
TRBJ2-7,once,TRBD1,TRBV5-4,TGTGCCAGCAGCTTGGGAGCCGGGACAGGGGGGGGTTACGAGCAGTACTTC,CASSLGAGTGGGYEQYF
TRBJ2-2,few,-,TRBV15,TGTGCCACCCGCAGTGGCGGGGTAATCACCGGGGAGCTGTTTTTT,CATRSGGVITGELFF
TRBJ2-2,-,-,TRBV7-2,TGTGCCAGCAGCTCCCCGACAGCGAACACCGGGGAGCTGTTTTTT,CASSSPTANTGELFF
TRBJ1-1,-,-,TRBV29-1,TGCAGCGTTGAAGTCGCTAAACCGGTGAACACTGAAGCTTTCTTT,CSVEVAKPVNTEAFF
TRBJ2-2,-,TRBD1,TRBV10-1,TGCGCCAGCCAACTACTAGACAGGGGCCCCCGGGGGAACACCGGGGAGCTGTTTTTT,CASQLLDRGPRGNTGELFF
TRBJ1-1,-,-,TRBV9,TGTGCCAGCAGCGCCCCCGGGGGGGCGGAAAATAGGGCTGAAGCTTTCTTT,CASSAPGGAENRAEAFF
TRBJ1-6,-,TRBD1,TRBV6-5,TGTGCCAGCAGTTACTCCTTGGCAGGGGGTAATTCACCCCTCCACTTT,CASSYSLAGGNSPLHF
TRBJ1-6,-,-,TRBV6-1,TGTGCCAGCTCACAGGGACCGATTGCACCCCTCCACTTT,CASSQGPIAPLHF
TRBJ2-3,once,-,TRBV7-2,TGTGCCAGCAGCCCACTTCGGCCCCCAGATACGCAGTATTTT,CASSPLRPPDTQYF
TRBJ2-3,-,TRBD2,TRBV5-1,TGCGCCACCCGGGGACTAGCGGGGGCCACAGATACGCAGTATTTT,CATRGLAGATDTQYF
TRBJ2-3,-,TRBD2,TRBV18,TGTGCCAGCTCATCGGAAGCGGGAGTCGATACGCAGTATTTT,CASSSEAGVDTQYF
TRBJ2-1,-,TRBD1,TRBV5-1,TGCGCCAGCAGCAAGACCGCCGGGACAGAAACAGGGCAGTTCTTC,CASSKTAGTETGQFF
TRBJ2-1,-,-,TRBV6-1,TGTGCCAACAGAGCCTCGGGTGGGAATGAGCAGTTCTTC,CANRASGGNEQFF
TRBJ1-1,once,-,TRBV11-2,TGTGCCAGCAGCACGATCAGGGCCCCGAACACTGAAGCTTTCTTT,CASSTIRAPNTEAFF
TRBJ2-1,-,-,TRBV7-2,TGTGCCAGCAGCTTAGAGTCAGGGGGGAATGAGCAGTTCTTC,CASSLESGGNEQFF
TRBJ1-2,-,-,TRBV6-1,TGTGCCAGCAGTGATGGGAAACTTGGTTACACCTTC,CASSDGKLGYTF
TRBJ1-5,-,-,TRBV7-9,TGTGCCAGCAGCCGTGGAGGGGGGGCAGGTCAGCCCCAGCATTTT,CASSRGGGAGQPQHF
TRBJ2-7,-,TRBD2,TRBV2,TGTGCCAGCAGTCTCCAGCGGGGGTACTACGAGCAGTACTTC,CASSLQRGYYEQYF
TRBJ1-4,-,-,TRBV7-9,TGTGCCAGCAACAACCGGGGAGATAATGAAAAACTGTTTTTT,CASNNRGDNEKLFF
TRBJ2-7,-,-,TRBV6-5,TGTGCCAGCAGTTACTCTCCATCGAGCTCCTACGAGCAGTACTTC,CASSYSPSSSYEQYF
TRBJ1-1,-,-,TRBV19,TGTGCCAGTAACGACCCCCCCTGGGGGCCGCCCCACTTT,CASNDPPWGPPHF
TRBJ2-7,-,-,TRBV9,TGTGCCAGCAGCGTCGTTGGGACCTCGGGCGAGCAGTACTTC,CASSVVGTSGEQYF
TRBJ2-7,-,-,TRBV11-2,TGTGCCAGCAGCGATATGGGGTACGAGCAGTACTTC,CASSDMGYEQYF
TRBJ2-7,once,TRBD2,TRBV7-8,TGTGCCAGCAGGCGCACTAGCGGGAGTTCCGACGAGCAGTACTTC,CASRRTSGSSDEQYF
TRBJ2-7,-,-,TRBV5-1,TGCGCCAGCAGGGGTCTGCCCTACGAGCAGTACTTC,CASRGLPYEQYF